This is a list of T cell receptor beta chains from one sample in a study of CD8+ T cells in alopecia areata. Profiling relied on immunoSEQ multiplex PCR, and the TCRdb table lists in-frame clones only, not all of them. The sample holds roughly 180,000 clones, roughly three fifths seen once. The sample was CD4+ T cells sorted from blood, taken at week 4, from a patient treated with tofacitinib. The receptors stem from a human donor with alopecia areata. The CDR3 runs from the conserved cysteine through the conserved F or W. The D gene is left open where the match is weak. Clone sizes are given selectively: once, few, many, or a class where the clone is expanded.

size	V	J	D	CDR3	DNA
few	TRBV5-1	TRBJ2-5	TRBD1	CASSQGTGQETQYF	TGCGCCAGCAGCCAGGGGACAGGTCAAGAGACCCAGTACTTC
many	TRBV27	TRBJ1-1	NA	CASGLQGGATEAFF	TGTGCCAGCGGCCTCCAAGGGGGAGCCACTGAAGCTTTCTTT
NA	TRBV10-3	TRBJ2-5	NA	CAISVLETQYF	TGTGCCATCAGCGTCTTGGAGACCCAGTACTTC
few	TRBV7-2	TRBJ1-2	NA	CASSPTGHYGYTF	TGTGCCAGCAGCCCTACAGGGCACTATGGCTACACCTTC
few	TRBV7-2	TRBJ1-4	TRBD1	CASSLGGTGDEKLFF	TGTGCCAGCAGCTTAGGCGGGACAGGGGATGAAAAACTGTTTTTT
NA	TRBV9	TRBJ2-3	TRBD1	CASSVPTGPTDTQYF	TGTGCCAGCAGCGTACCGACAGGGCCCACAGATACGCAGTATTTT
NA	TRBV7-2	TRBJ2-3	NA	CASSLLTDTQYF	TGTGCCAGCAGCTTACTCACAGATACGCAGTATTTT
NA	TRBV6-1	TRBJ2-3	TRBD2	CASSQRGVGDTQYF	TGTGCCAGCTCGCAACGGGGGGTTGGAGATACGCAGTATTTT
NA	TRBV28	TRBJ2-3	TRBD2	CASSLAGGRPDTQYF	TGTGCCAGCAGTTTAGCGGGGGGGCGGCCAGATACGCAGTATTTT
NA	TRBV5-1	TRBJ2-5	NA	CASSHQSAQYF	TGCGCCAGCAGTCACCAGAGCGCCCAGTACTTC
NA	TRBV2	TRBJ1-5	NA	CASSDGGNQPQHF	TGTGCCAGCAGTGATGGGGGCAATCAGCCCCAGCATTTT
few	TRBV29-1	TRBJ2-1	NA	CSVDRGKGEQFF	TGCAGCGTTGACCGGGGGAAGGGGGAGCAGTTCTTC
once	TRBV5-4	TRBJ1-1	NA	CASSLQQGVNTEAFF	TGTGCCAGCAGCTTGCAACAGGGAGTGAACACTGAAGCTTTCTTT
NA	TRBV29-1	TRBJ2-3	TRBD2	CSVEVTSSDTQYF	TGCAGCGTTGAAGTGACTAGCTCAGATACGCAGTATTTT
few	TRBV9	TRBJ2-3	NA	CASSARTGTDTQYF	TGTGCCAGCAGCGCCCGGACGGGGACAGATACGCAGTATTTT
NA	TRBV7-9	TRBJ2-2	TRBD1	CASSSGQGTGELFF	TGTGCCAGCAGCTCAGGACAGGGAACCGGGGAGCTGTTTTTT